The next 21 T cell receptor beta chains were all read from a single sample in a study of cytomegalovirus exposure and HLA in healthy donors. The study ran its PCR with 60 Vbeta and 13 Jbeta primers. Clones were read by immunoSEQ multiplex PCR, and TCRdb kept only the in-frame ones, dropping some. The sample has approximately 160,000 clones; around 72% are singletons. The specimen was PBMCs. The receptors derive from a man over 45 in good health and CMV-seronegative.

There are a few counts of this clone. The chain recombines TRBV14 with TRBJ2-5; D is perhaps TRBD1 (5 bases). CDR1 and CDR2 (germline): SGHDN, FVKESK. The V gene lost 1 base and the J gene lost 0 bases, with 12 bases spanning the gap. This CDR3 is built from 16 residues. Here the CDR3 DNA reads TGTGCCAGCAGCCAAGGGTCAGGGTGGGACCAAGAGACCCAGTACTTC. It is translated as CASSQGSGWDQETQYF.

The chain links TRBV18 to TRBJ1-5; no reliable D call. Germline V gene lookup returns CDR1 KGHSH and CDR2 LQKENI. V lost 5 bases to trimming and J lost 1 base, with 6 bases between them. The CDR3 length is 13 residues. CDR3 nucleotide sequence: TGTGCCAGCTCAGTGGGCAGCAATCAGCCCCAGCATTTT. It translates to CASSVGSNQPQHF. Combining the CDR3 with reference TRBV18 and TRBJ1-5 gives the whole variable domain NAGVMQNPRHLVRRRGQEARLRCSPMKGHSHVYWYRQLPEEGLKFMVYLQKENIIDESGMPKERFSAEFPKEGPSILRIQQVVRGDSAAYFCASSVGSNQPQHFGDGTRLSIL.

The chain combines TRBV28 with TRBJ1-2; 9 bases map to TRBD1. V shed 10 bases, J shed 6 bases, and the junction held 6 bases outside the gene matches. This CDR3 is built from 12 residues. Germline CDR1 and CDR2: MDHEN and SYDVKM. The CDR3 spells CATRTGVDGYTF. The CDR3 region has the DNA TGTGCCACCAGGACAGGGGTAGATGGCTACACCTTC.

The table lists this clone with a count of one. The CDR3 nucleotides are TGTGCCAGCAACCTAAAGGGACAGCCTACCTACGAGCAGTACTTC. The encoded protein is CASNLKGQPTYEQYF. The chain recombines TRBV28 with TRBJ2-7; 7 nucleotides line up with TRBD1. Trimming cost V 7 bases and J 2 bases; bases outside gene matches: 11. CDR3 length equals 15 residues. CDR1 is MDHEN and CDR2 is SYDVKM in the germline V gene.

The chain is built from TRBV9 and TRBJ1-1, with 8 bases lining up with TRBD1. Germline assignment: CDR1 SGDLS and CDR2 YYNGEE. V gave up 6 bases and J gave up 0 bases; unmatched junction bases: 7. This CDR3 is 15 amino acids long. The CDR3 region has the DNA TGTGCCAGCACGCAGGGGGCGAGTATGAACACTGAAGCTTTCTTT. It codes for CASTQGASMNTEAFF.

This chain links TRBV6-1 with TRBJ1-2; D perhaps matches TRBD1 (5 bases). V lost 0 bases and J 3 bases, leaving 11 bases between the germline ends. The germline V gene has CDR1 MNHNS and CDR2 SASEGT. The CDR3 extends over 15 amino acids. DNA of the CDR3: TGTGCCAGCAGTGAAGCGGATGGGGCCCACTATGGCTACACCTTC. Its translation is CASSEADGAHYGYTF.

V and J are TRBV6-1 and TRBJ1-4; tentatively, D is TRBD1 (6 bases). This CDR3 spans 14 amino acids. V lost 3 bases and J 8 bases, leaving 13 bases between the germline ends. Per germline, CDR1 MNHNS and CDR2 SASEGT. The CDR3 DNA reads TGTGCCAGCAGTGACAGGGGAAAAAAAGAAAAACTGTTTTTT. Its protein is CASSDRGKKEKLFF.

This clone was recorded once. The rearrangement joins TRBV18 to TRBJ2-7; 16 bases line up with TRBD2. CDR1 is KGHSH and CDR2 is LQKENI in the germline V gene. V lost 0 bases and J lost 4; bases outside the gene matches: 6. CDR3 length: 18 residues. As DNA, the CDR3 is TGTGCCAGCTCACCACCGGGACTAGCGGGGGGGCCGTCGTACGAGCAGTACTTC. Encoded protein: CASSPPGLAGGPSYEQYF.

In this sample, this clone turned up a few times. The chain has TRBV2 and TRBJ1-2; 7 nucleotides align to TRBD1. In germline, CDR1 is SNHLY, CDR2 FYNNEI. The CDR3 extends over 15 amino acids. Trimming took 8 bases from V and 6 from J; bases not matched to a gene: 15. The CDR3 sequence is CASPRLARGIDGYTF. The DNA for the CDR3 is TGTGCCAGCCCGAGGTTAGCCAGGGGGATTGATGGCTACACCTTC.

This clone has only a few counts. The chain carries TRBV9 and TRBJ1-1; 8 bases map to TRBD1. The CDR3 length is 15 residues. Germline CDR1 reads SGDLS; CDR2 reads YYNGEE. V shed 6 bases and J 1 base; nucleotides not matched to a gene: 8. CDR3 nucleotides: TGTGCCAGCACCCCGCCCGGGACAGGGAACACTGAAGCTTTCTTT. It is translated as CASTPPGTGNTEAFF.

The V and J genes are TRBV5-1 and TRBJ2-3, with TRBD2 matching 7 bases. The CDR3 covers 14 residues. Germline V gene sequence: CDR1 SGHRS, CDR2 YFSETQ. Trimming took 6 bases from V and 2 from J; bases not matched to a gene: 6. CDR3 nucleotides: TGCGCCAGCACGAGGGAGGGTAACACAGATACGCAGTATTTT. It specifies CASTREGNTDTQYF.

This clone was recorded only once. The chain recombines TRBV25-1 with TRBJ2-3, with no clear D. CDR1 and CDR2 from the germline V gene are MGHDK and SYGVNS. V lost 5 bases to trimming and J lost 5 bases, with 5 bases between them. This CDR3 is built from 11 residues. The CDR3 here is CASSIIDTQYF. CDR3 bases: TGTGCCAGCAGTATAATAGATACGCAGTATTTT.

V is TRBV2 and J is TRBJ1-5; 12 positions match TRBD1. Germline CDR1 SNHLY, CDR2 FYNNEI. The trim removed 6 bases at V and 5 bases at J, leaving 5 bases unmatched. The CDR3 has 15 amino acids. The CDR3 spells CASRRDRGQDQPQHF. In DNA, the CDR3 is TGTGCCAGCAGGAGGGACAGGGGGCAGGATCAGCCCCAGCATTTT.

The rearrangement uses TRBV5-4 and TRBJ1-4; possible D gene TRBD1, 5 bases. The CDR3 has 17 residues. The germline V gene has CDR1 SGHNT and CDR2 YYREEE (reference sequence). With 0 bases removed from V and 0 bases from J, the gap between germline ends came to 12 bases. CDR3 region: CASSLVEGAATNEKLFF. DNA of the CDR3: TGTGCCAGCAGCTTGGTAGAAGGGGCGGCAACTAATGAAAAACTGTTTTTT. The full variable domain, in which reference TRBV5-4 and TRBJ1-4 provide the parts outside the CDR3, is ETGVTQSPTHLIKTRGQQVTLRCSSQSGHNTVSWYQQALGQGPQFIFQYYREEENGRGNFPPRFSGLQFPNYSSELNVNALELDDSALYLCASSLVEGAATNEKLFFGSGTQLSVL.

This chain connects TRBV6-5 to TRBJ1-1, with 7 bases matching TRBD1. The CDR3 is 15 residues long. After removal of 0 bases from V and 1 base from J, the junction contained 2 bases not matched to a gene. CDR1 and CDR2 from the germline V gene are MNHEY and SVGAGI. As DNA, the CDR3 is TGTGCCAGCAGTTACTCGACAGGGTGGAACACTGAAGCTTTCTTT. It specifies CASSYSTGWNTEAFF.

This clone was picked up one time. The J gene is TRBJ1-3, the V gene TRBV5-6; no clear D gene. The CDR3 covers 17 residues. V was shortened by 1 base and J by 0 bases, with 14 bases between the two germline ends. Germline CDR1 is SGHDT and CDR2 is YYEEEE. CDR3 DNA sequence: TGTGCCAGCAGCTTGTTCGGTTTAGCTCTCTCTGGAAACACCATATATTTT. This encodes CASSLFGLALSGNTIYF.

The rearrangement joins TRBV6-5 to TRBJ1-2; 10 bases line up with TRBD1. With 6 bases clipped from V and 4 bases from J, the junction kept 5 bases outside the gene matches. CDR3 length: 14 residues. Germline loops: CDR1 MNHEY, CDR2 SVGAGI. The CDR3 sequence is CASSQRTGGYGYTF. The CDR3 coding sequence is TGTGCCAGCAGCCAGCGGACAGGGGGCTATGGCTACACCTTC.

This clone was counted a single time. The CDR3 is CASSPCRVLNEKLFF. The DNA for the CDR3 is TGTGCCAGCTCACCATGCCGGGTCCTTAATGAAAAACTGTTTTTT. This chain joins TRBV18 and TRBJ1-4; no reliable D call. Looked up from germline, CDR1 is KGHSH and CDR2 is LQKENI. The CDR3 spans 15 residues. V lost 2 bases and J lost 4, with 11 bases in between.

In DNA, the CDR3 is TGTGCCAGCAGCCCGACTAGCGACCAAGAGACCCAGTACTTC. Its protein product is CASSPTSDQETQYF. The rearrangement joins TRBV5-4 to TRBJ2-5; TRBD2 matches 8 bases. The CDR3 loop spans 14 amino acids. The junction had 2 bases not matched to a gene; V was cut back by 4 bases and J by 0 bases. In germline, CDR1 is SGHNT, CDR2 YYREEE (reference sequence).

The chain employs TRBV11-2 and TRBJ2-5, with D possibly being TRBD2 (7 bases). With 3 bases removed from V and 2 bases from J, the gap between germline ends came to 13 bases. The CDR3 extends over 15 amino acids. Germline V gene lookup returns CDR1 SGHAT and CDR2 FQNNGV. CDR3: CASSFGGGYQETQYF. The CDR3 DNA is TGTGCCAGCAGCTTTGGCGGGGGCTATCAAGAGACCCAGTACTTC.

This chain joins TRBV28 and TRBJ1-2; no reliable D call. The CDR3 covers 12 residues. Germline V lookup: CDR1 MDHEN, CDR2 SYDVKM. The V and J ends lost 3 bases and 5 bases respectively, with 7 bases between them. The CDR3 nucleotides are TGTGCCAGCAGTTTCAACAGTTATGGCTACACCTTC. Translation: CASSFNSYGYTF.